The 14 T cell receptor beta chains below were found in one sample sequenced in a study of shared clonotypes between healthy human individuals. Here immunoSEQ multiplex PCR was the method, and the copy in TCRdb shows in-frame clones only, minus some. The table shows around 500,000 clones, with approximately 84% occurring only once. Sequencing was done on a sample of PBMCs. The receptors come from a woman in her thirties or forties in good health. Some clones in this sample may be carry-over from other donors' samples.

A note on this clone: In this CDR3 the conserved last residue, phenylalanine or tryptophan, is missing, so a read error is likely. CDR3 sequence (DNA): TGCAGTGCTCGTAGAAACCACGAGCAGTACCTC. Its translation is CSARRNHEQYL. This chain joins TRBV20-1 and TRBJ2-7; D gene unclear. Germline CDR1 and CDR2: DFQATT and SNEGSKA (reference sequence). The CDR3 has 11 amino acids. V lost 5 bases, J lost 5 bases, and 10 bases lay in between.

The chain has TRBV5-1 and TRBJ1-4; the match to TRBD1 covers 7 bases. Trimming at V came to 3 bases and at J to 7 bases, leaving 3 bases not matched to a gene. The germline CDR1 and CDR2 sequences are SGHRS and YFSETQ. This CDR3 comprises 13 residues. The chain's CDR3 is CASSWTGGEKLFF. The CDR3 DNA reads TGCGCCAGCAGCTGGACAGGTGGTGAAAAACTGTTTTTT.

In this sample, this clone turned up once. One end of the junction is discordant with germline, which a read error may explain. The sample carries other DNA sequences with the same CDR3. The J gene is TRBJ1-4, the V gene TRBV25-1, with D maybe TRBD1 (6 bases). Germline V gene sequence: CDR1 MGHDK, CDR2 SYGVNS. The CDR3 runs 14 residues. The CDR3 region has the DNA TGTGCCAGCAGTGAGACAGGAATAGGTGAAAAACTGTTTTTC. Protein: CASSETGIGEKLFF.

This clone was seen more than once but under ten times. This chain links TRBV11-2 with TRBJ2-7; 13 bases are shared with TRBD2. Germline trimming cut 5 bases from V and 9 bases from J; bases unmatched to any gene: 10. Germline V gene data show CDR1 as SGHAT and CDR2 as FQNNGV. This CDR3 comprises 15 residues. The CDR3 DNA is TGTGCCAGCAGCAGCCAGTGGACTAGCGGGAGAGGGCAGTACTTC. Translating gives CASSSQWTSGRGQYF.

The CDR3 loop reads CASSKREGYNEQFF. In DNA form, the CDR3 reads TGTGCCAGCAGTAAGCGGGAGGGGTACAATGAGCAGTTCTTC. The chain recombines TRBV28 with TRBJ2-1; 10 nucleotides align to TRBD2. Per germline, CDR1 MDHEN and CDR2 SYDVKM. The ends lost 5 bases at V and 4 bases at J; junction bases unmatched: 2. This CDR3 contains 14 residues.

V and J are TRBV6-1 and TRBJ1-2; D unresolved. CDR1 is MNHNS and CDR2 is SASEGT in the germline V gene. V was shortened by 3 bases and J by 4 bases, with 9 bases between the two germline ends. The CDR3 covers 13 residues. CDR3 coding DNA: TGTGCCAGCAGTGATATAGGGCCCTATGGCTACACCTTC. Translation: CASSDIGPYGYTF.

This chain uses TRBV6-6 with TRBJ1-2; TRBD1 might be the D (6 bases). Per germline, CDR1 MNHNY and CDR2 SVGAGI (reference sequence). The CDR3 has 15 residues. V was pared by 2 bases and J by 0 bases, with 10 bases between. CDR3 coding DNA: TGTGCCAGCAGTTACGATGGGACAACTAACTATGGCTACACCTTC. Protein sequence: CASSYDGTTNYGYTF.

This chain connects TRBV7-9 to TRBJ2-3, with no clear D. Per the germline V gene, CDR1 is SEHNR and CDR2 is FQNEAQ (reference sequence). The V end was cut by 4 bases, the J end by 0 bases, with 11 bases between. This CDR3 contains 15 residues. The CDR3 bases are TGTGCCAGCAGCTCCCCGGATTCTAGCACAGATACGCAGTATTTT. Residues: CASSSPDSSTDTQYF.

The DNA for the CDR3 is TGTGCCAGCAAGGGTCTTCAGGCCCAGTACTTC. Its protein product is CASKGLQAQYF. The genes are TRBV27 and TRBJ2-5, with D unclear. The V end was cut by 7 bases, the J end by 9 bases, with 12 bases between. Germline lookup yields CDR1 MNHEY and CDR2 SMNVEV (reference sequence). This CDR3 has 11 amino acids.

This chain connects TRBV10-3 to TRBJ1-2; D unclear. V was clipped by 3 bases and J by 2 bases, with 7 bases between them. The CDR3 is 13 amino acids. Germline V gene sequence: CDR1 ENHRY, CDR2 SYGVKD. The CDR3 region is CAISDKQNYGYTF. Here the CDR3 DNA reads TGTGCCATCAGTGATAAACAGAACTATGGCTACACCTTC.

The V gene is TRBV30, the J gene TRBJ1-1; no clear D gene. The CDR3 is 13 residues long. Trimming took off 2 bases at V and 1 base at J, with 8 bases between the two ends. Germline V gives CDR1 GTSNPN, CDR2 SVGIG (reference sequence). CDR3 in amino acids: CAWSSQWNTEAFF. The CDR3 DNA is TGTGCCTGGAGTAGTCAGTGGAACACTGAAGCTTTCTTT.

The rearrangement links TRBV18 to TRBJ2-5; D not certain. Trimming left V 2 bases short and J 5 bases short, with 9 bases between. The CDR3 has 13 residues. Germline V gives CDR1 KGHSH, CDR2 LQKENI. The CDR3 spells CASSPGLDETQYF. CDR3 DNA: TGTGCCAGCTCACCAGGGTTGGATGAGACCCAGTACTTC.

V and J are TRBV19 and TRBJ2-3; D may correspond to TRBD1 or TRBD2 (6 bases each). Germline CDR1 reads LNHDA; CDR2 reads SQIVND (reference sequence). V lost 5 bases and J lost 0, with 12 bases in between. This CDR3 region has 15 residues. The CDR3 reads CASSDWGASTDTQYF. The CDR3 DNA is TGTGCCAGTAGTGATTGGGGGGCAAGCACAGATACGCAGTATTTT.

This clone has more than one count but fewer than ten. CDR3 sequence (DNA): TGTGCCAGCAGCGCTAACAGGGAGGGTGAAGCTTTCTTT. Its protein is CASSANREGEAFF. The chain recombines TRBV7-3 with TRBJ1-1, with a tentative D call TRBD1 (6 bases). The V end lost 5 bases, the J end lost 7 bases, and 14 bases lay between the germline ends. There are 13 residues in the CDR3. Germline-derived CDR1 and CDR2 are SGHTA and FQGTGA.